These 30 T cell receptor beta chains were all obtained from the same sample, sequenced in a study of T-cell memory formation after mild COVID-19. TCRdb analysed the 5' RACE reads with MiXCR anew, one entry per CDR3 protein. The table lists approximately 570,000 distinct CDR3 sequences, under 20% of them singletons. Specimen: PBMCs or a T cell subset sorted from them (not recorded which). The receptors shown here come from an adult woman who had mild COVID-19 (a few samples of this study predate the infection). Cell type and time point are not known.

In its sample, this clonotype was seen a few times. The genes are TRBV11-2 and TRBJ2-1; TRBD2 matches 8 bases. V shed 8 bases, J shed 7 bases, and the junction held 13 bases outside the gene matches. Germline-derived CDR1 and CDR2 are SGHAT and FQNNGV. This CDR3 is built from 15 residues. The CDR3 DNA sequence: TGTGCCAGCCGACAGCGGGAGTATTTTTTGAATGAGCAGTTCTTC. Protein sequence: CASRQREYFLNEQFF.

The chain recombines TRBV4-3 with TRBJ2-1; 10 nucleotides align to TRBD2. The V segment lost 0 bases and the J segment 3 bases; nucleotides outside the gene matches: 5. CDR3 length: 17 amino acids. The germline CDR1 and CDR2 sequences are LGHNA and YSLEER. CDR3 coding DNA: TGCGCCAGCAGCCAAGACCCCCGACTAGCGGGCTACAATGAGCAGTTCTTC. Encoded protein: CASSQDPRLAGYNEQFF.

This rearrangement joins TRBV7-9 to TRBJ1-4, with a weak D call TRBD1 (5 bases). This CDR3 comprises 13 residues. Germline V gene sequence: CDR1 SEHNR, CDR2 FQNEAQ (reference sequence). The germline V and J ends were trimmed by 3 bases and 8 bases, with 10 bases remaining between them. CDR3 sequence: CASSFGGYEKLFF. In nucleotides, the CDR3 is TGTGCCAGCAGCTTCGGGGGGTACGAAAAACTGTTTTTT.

This clonotype was counted a few times. This chain joins TRBV5-5 and TRBJ1-2, with a weak D call TRBD1 (5 bases). The germline V gene has CDR1 SGHKS and CDR2 YYEKEE (reference sequence). CDR3 length equals 15 residues. V was trimmed by 4 bases and J by 4 bases, leaving 17 bases between them. The CDR3 coding sequence is TGTGCCAGCAGCCCCTTGGGGGTCCGAGGCTATGGCTACACCTTC. Encoded protein: CASSPLGVRGYGYTF.

The chain combines TRBV15 with TRBJ1-1, with D unclear. The ends were cut back, 0 bases at V and 3 bases at J, with 5 bases in the middle. CDR3 size: 13 residues. Germline V gene sequence: CDR1 LNHNV, CDR2 YYDKDF (reference sequence). The CDR3: CATSREHDTEAFF. CDR3 nucleotide sequence: TGTGCCACCAGCAGAGAACATGACACTGAAGCTTTCTTT.

This chain connects TRBV24-1 to TRBJ2-3, with a tentative D call TRBD1 (5 bases). CDR3 size: 15 residues. CDR1 and CDR2 (germline): KGHDR, SFDVKD. The germline V and J ends were trimmed by 3 bases and 2 bases, with 11 bases remaining between them. In nucleotides, the CDR3 is TGTGCCACCAGTGATATGACAGAGCCCACAGATACGCAGTATTTT. This gives the protein CATSDMTEPTDTQYF.

This clonotype was detected only a few times. The chain links TRBV14 to TRBJ2-7, with no clear D. Germline V gives CDR1 SGHDN, CDR2 FVKESK. Trimming pared 1 base from V and 6 bases from J, leaving 7 bases between. The length of the CDR3 is 12 residues. In nucleotides, the CDR3 is TGTGCCAGCAGCCAAGTAACCCCCGAGCAGTACTTC. This sequence encodes CASSQVTPEQYF.

This clonotype was observed a handful of times. The chain employs TRBV6-5 and TRBJ2-1; D remains ambiguous. The V gene lost 8 bases and the J gene lost 8 bases, with 19 bases spanning the gap. Germline CDR1 reads MNHEY; CDR2 reads SVGAGI. This CDR3 has 14 residues. This CDR3 reads CASSPGWPGDEQFF. In DNA, the CDR3 is TGTGCCAGCTCCCCTGGCTGGCCTGGGGATGAGCAGTTCTTC.

The chain links TRBV20-1 to TRBJ2-5; 8 positions agree with TRBD2. CDR1 and CDR2 (germline): DFQATT, SNEGSKA (reference sequence). Losses at the gene ends were 6 bases for V and 6 bases for J; bases not matched to a gene: 18. The CDR3 runs to 16 residues. In DNA, the CDR3 is TGCAGTGCACTTTCCGGGAGGGTCCTCAAATCGAAGACCCAGTACTTC. This encodes CSALSGRVLKSKTQYF.

This sequence joins TRBV7-8 and TRBJ2-7; a weak D match, TRBD1 (6 bases). The CDR3 runs to 16 residues. With 2 bases removed from V and 6 bases from J, the gap between germline ends came to 20 bases. The germline V gene encodes CDR1 SGHVS and CDR2 FQNEAQ. The CDR3 DNA follows: TGTGCCAGCAGCTTAAAATTTGTGGGGGCTAAGGTCGAGCAGTACTTC. Residues: CASSLKFVGAKVEQYF.

A few counts support this clonotype. This rearrangement joins TRBV4-2 to TRBJ2-1; 14 bases are shared with TRBD2. This CDR3 contains 18 residues. The germline V gene encodes CDR1 LGHNA and CDR2 YNFKEQ. The V segment lost 3 bases and the J segment 6 bases; nucleotides outside the gene matches: 10. CDR3 in DNA: TGTGCCAGCAGCCAGCGGACTAGCGGGGGGCCCCCGGGCAATGAGCAGTTCTTC. Protein: CASSQRTSGGPPGNEQFF.

The rearrangement links TRBV19 to TRBJ2-7, with D perhaps being TRBD1 or TRBD2 (6 bases each). The CDR3 is 13 amino acids. The germline V gene has CDR1 LNHDA and CDR2 SQIVND (reference sequence). Trimming left V 5 bases short and J 2 bases short, with 10 bases between. Here the CDR3 reads CASSAGGPYEQYF. Written as DNA, the CDR3 is TGTGCCAGTAGTGCCGGGGGCCCCTACGAGCAGTACTTC.

V gene TRBV6-5 combines with J gene TRBJ2-1; the D gene is possibly TRBD1 (6 bases). There are 14 residues in the CDR3. With 2 bases removed from V and 6 bases from J, the gap between germline ends came to 11 bases. CDR1 and CDR2 from the germline V gene are MNHEY and SVGAGI. The CDR3 reads CASSYRGSSNEQFF. Written as DNA, the CDR3 is TGTGCCAGCAGTTACAGGGGGTCCAGCAATGAGCAGTTCTTC.

With regard to this clonotype: Sequence at one end of the junction differs from germline and may be a read error. The rearrangement links TRBV19 to TRBJ2-2; TRBD1 is a possible D gene (5 bases). The CDR3 covers 15 residues. Germline CDR1 LNHDA, CDR2 SQIVND (reference sequence). In DNA, the CDR3 is TGTGCCAGTAGTAGTGGACAAGTTGGAACCGGAGAGCTGTTTTTT. It codes for CASSSGQVGTGELFF.

This clonotype was recorded many times. This sequence joins TRBV6-5 and TRBJ2-5, with 14 bases lining up with TRBD2. V shed 2 bases, J shed 4 bases, and the junction held 6 bases outside the gene matches. Germline assignment: CDR1 MNHEY and CDR2 SVGAGI. The CDR3 runs 17 residues. The CDR3 coding sequence is TGTGCCAGCAGTTACGGCGGACTAGCGGGAGGCCGAGAGACCCAGTACTTC. Translating it yields CASSYGGLAGGRETQYF.

This sequence joins TRBV11-2 and TRBJ2-1; 8 nucleotides line up with TRBD2. Germline CDR1 and CDR2: SGHAT and FQNNGV. The V and J ends lost 2 bases and 2 bases, in that order; junction bases with no gene match: 8. This CDR3 comprises 17 residues. The CDR3, as DNA: TGTGCCAGCAGCTTAAAAGGGACTAGAGTTCCCTACAATGAGCAGTTCTTC. Protein sequence: CASSLKGTRVPYNEQFF.

This clonotype was observed a handful of times. The J gene is TRBJ2-7, the V gene TRBV14; D gene unclear. CDR1 and CDR2 from the germline V gene are SGHDN and FVKESK. The CDR3 totals 13 residues. Trimming shortened V by 4 bases and J by 3 bases, and 10 bases separated the two germline ends. CDR3 bases: TGTGCCAGCAGCCCCTATAAGGGCTACGAGCAGTACTTC. This encodes CASSPYKGYEQYF.

The rearrangement uses TRBV20-1 and TRBJ1-5; TRBD1 is a possible D gene (6 bases). Germline values: CDR1 DFQATT, CDR2 SNEGSKA (reference sequence). Deletions cut 6 bases from V and 1 base from J, with 22 bases between. This CDR3 spans 17 amino acids. CDR3 protein: CSATRAIGGWSNQPQHF. CDR3 sequence (DNA): TGCAGTGCCACAAGGGCCATTGGGGGCTGGAGCAATCAGCCCCAGCATTTT.

The chain uses TRBV7-2 and TRBJ2-1; D is unresolved. This CDR3 spans 13 amino acids. V lost 8 bases and J 4 bases, leaving 12 bases between the germline ends. Germline CDR1 reads SGHTA; CDR2 reads FQGNSA. CDR3 in DNA: TGTGCCAGCGGCTACGGGTTTTACAATGAGCAGTTCTTC. It yields the protein CASGYGFYNEQFF.

This clonotype was observed a handful of times. The V call is TRBV14, the J call TRBJ1-3, with a tentative D call TRBD1 (6 bases). The CDR3 is made up of 17 amino acids. CDR1 and CDR2 from the germline V gene are SGHDN and FVKESK. Between the trimmed V and J ends, which lost 4 bases and 0 bases, there was a span of 16 bases. CDR3 DNA sequence: TGTGCCAGCAGCCTCCTCAGGACAGCAAGCTCTGGAAACACCATATATTTT. Its translation is CASSLLRTASSGNTIYF.

The CDR3 reads CASSPSGGGAWNEQFF. The CDR3 nucleotides are TGTGCCAGCAGCCCCTCAGGCGGGGGGGCATGGAATGAGCAGTTCTTC. The chain links TRBV7-3 to TRBJ2-1, with TRBD2 matching over 9 bases. J lost 7 bases, V lost 5 bases, and 12 bases had no gene match. The CDR3 has 16 residues. Looked up from germline, CDR1 is SGHTA and CDR2 is FQGTGA.

This clonotype turned up a few times. The V gene is TRBV27, the J gene TRBJ2-1; 8 nucleotides line up with TRBD2. CDR1 is MNHEY, CDR2 SMNVEV, per germline (reference sequence). Unmatched junction bases numbered 13, after V lost 5 bases and J lost 10 bases. This CDR3 region has 15 residues. CDR3 protein: CASSGGTRNPLEQFF. CDR3 DNA: TGTGCCAGCAGTGGCGGGACTAGGAACCCTCTAGAGCAGTTCTTC.

The table lists this clonotype with a few counts. The chain combines TRBV20-1 with TRBJ1-2, with TRBD1 as a possible D gene (5 bases). Trimming took 6 bases from V and 4 from J, leaving 18 bases between them. This CDR3 is built from 14 residues. Germline V gene sequence: CDR1 DFQATT, CDR2 SNEGSKA (reference sequence). The CDR3 bases are TGCAGTGCCCATGGATTGACAGAGTCCTATGGCTACACCTTC. This gives the protein CSAHGLTESYGYTF.

This chain joins TRBV28 and TRBJ1-5; maybe TRBD1 (6 bases). The CDR3 contains 15 residues. Trimming stripped 2 bases from V and 2 bases from J, with 10 bases between. Looked up from germline, CDR1 is MDHEN and CDR2 is SYDVKM. Written as DNA, the CDR3 is TGTGCCAGCAGTTTAACAGGGATCCGCAATCAGCCCCAGCATTTT. It encodes CASSLTGIRNQPQHF. Combining the CDR3 with reference TRBV28 and TRBJ1-5 gives the whole variable domain DVKVTQSSRYLVKRTGEKVFLECVQDMDHENMFWYRQDPGLGLRLIYFSYDVKMKEKGDIPEGYSVSREKKERFSLILESASTNQTSMYLCASSLTGIRNQPQHFGDGTRLSIL.

CDR3 residues: CASSVWGGNYEQYF. The CDR3 nucleotides are TGTGCCAGCAGTGTTTGGGGAGGCAACTACGAGCAGTACTTC. The chain links TRBV27 to TRBJ2-7; TRBD2 is a possible D gene (6 bases). The ends were cut back, 5 bases at V and 3 bases at J, with 14 bases in the middle. CDR1 MNHEY and CDR2 SMNVEV come from the germline V gene (reference sequence). CDR3 size: 14 residues.

This chain joins TRBV29-1 and TRBJ2-1; 9 bases line up with TRBD1. Germline CDR1 is SQVTM and CDR2 is ANQGSEA. The junction had 9 bases not matched to a gene; V was cut back by 7 bases and J by 5 bases. The CDR3 has 14 amino acids. The CDR3 DNA reads TGCAGCGCCGAGGGACAGGGCCCGCACAATGAGCAGTTCTTC. Its protein is CSAEGQGPHNEQFF.

In its sample, this clonotype was seen a few times. The rearrangement links TRBV3-1 to TRBJ1-4; D remains ambiguous. CDR1 is LGHDT, CDR2 YNNKEL, per germline (reference sequence). Trimming took 5 bases from V and 6 from J, leaving 16 bases between them. CDR3 length: 15 amino acids. The chain's CDR3 is CASSLPGWQDEKLFF. In DNA form, the CDR3 reads TGTGCCAGCAGCTTACCAGGATGGCAGGATGAAAAACTGTTTTTT. The full variable domain, rest sourced from reference TRBV3-1 and TRBJ1-4, is DTAVSQTPKYLVTQMGNDKSIKCEQNLGHDTMYWYKQDSKKFLKIMFSYNNKELIINETVPNRFSPKSPDKAHLNLHINSLELGDSAVYFCASSLPGWQDEKLFFGSGTQLSVL.

This clonotype was picked up many times. The genes are TRBV5-1 and TRBJ1-3; 7 nucleotides align to TRBD1. V shed 4 bases and J 2 bases; nucleotides not matched to a gene: 6. The CDR3 extends over 15 amino acids. Germline CDR1 and CDR2: SGHRS and YFSETQ. CDR3 amino acids: CASSEQGGPGNTIYF. As DNA, the CDR3 is TGCGCCAGCAGCGAGCAGGGGGGACCTGGAAACACCATATATTTT. Complete variable domain (other parts from reference TRBV5-1 and TRBJ1-3): KAGVTQTPRYLIKTRGQQVTLSCSPISGHRSVSWYQQTPGQGLQFLFEYFSETQRNKGNFPGRFSGRQFSNSRSEMNVSTLELGDSALYLCASSEQGGPGNTIYFGEGSWLTVV.

The chain's CDR3 is CASSFNVGQGYEQYF. Written as DNA, the CDR3 is TGTGCCAGCAGCTTCAACGTGGGACAGGGCTACGAGCAGTACTTC. The rearrangement links TRBV9 to TRBJ2-7; 9 nucleotides agree with TRBD1. The CDR3 loop spans 15 amino acids. The germline V gene encodes CDR1 SGDLS and CDR2 YYNGEE. V lost 4 bases to trimming and J lost 3 bases; unmatched junction nucleotides: 8.

This clonotype was counted only a few times. The chain uses TRBV5-1 and TRBJ1-5; D call uncertain. V was clipped by 4 bases and J by 3 bases, with 20 bases between them. The germline CDR1 and CDR2 sequences are SGHRS and YFSETQ. The CDR3 has 17 amino acids. The CDR3 nucleotides read TGCGCCAGCAGCCCGACCGGCGGGGATTCGTCCAATCAGCCCCAGCATTTT. Encoded protein: CASSPTGGDSSNQPQHF.